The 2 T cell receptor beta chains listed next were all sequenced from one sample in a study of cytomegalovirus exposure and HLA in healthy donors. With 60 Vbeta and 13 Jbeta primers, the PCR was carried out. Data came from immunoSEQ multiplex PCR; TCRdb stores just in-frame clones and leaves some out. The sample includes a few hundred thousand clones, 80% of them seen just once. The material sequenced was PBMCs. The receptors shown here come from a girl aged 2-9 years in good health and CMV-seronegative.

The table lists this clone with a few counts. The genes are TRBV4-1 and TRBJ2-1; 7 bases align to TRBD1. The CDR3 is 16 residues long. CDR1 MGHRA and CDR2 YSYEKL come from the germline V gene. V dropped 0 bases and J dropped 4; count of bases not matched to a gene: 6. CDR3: CASSQDIRTGYNEQFF. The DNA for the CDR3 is TGCGCCAGCAGCCAAGATATCAGGACAGGTTACAATGAGCAGTTCTTC.

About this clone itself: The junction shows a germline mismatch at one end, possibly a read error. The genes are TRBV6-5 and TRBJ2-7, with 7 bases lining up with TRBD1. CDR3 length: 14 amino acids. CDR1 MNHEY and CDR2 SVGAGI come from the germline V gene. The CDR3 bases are TGTGCCGGCAGCCCGGGACAGATTGACTACGAGCAGTACTTC. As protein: CAGSPGQIDYEQYF.